The 26 T cell receptor beta chains presented below share a single source sample, sequenced in a study of long-term antiretroviral therapy in people with HIV. Version v3.0 of the immunoSEQ assay ran at survey level. The table came from immunoSEQ multiplex PCR; TCRdb's copy has only in-frame clones and leaves some out. This table holds some 11,000 clones, almost 80% found once. This material consisted of unsorted PBMCs, taken 0.8 years before starting antiretroviral therapy. The receptor source for this set is a woman in her forties with HIV.

This chain connects TRBV6-6 to TRBJ2-7, with 9 bases aligning to TRBD2. Trimming took 7 bases from V and 4 from J; bases not matched to a gene: 8. The CDR3 is 14 amino acids. Germline V CDR1 and CDR2: MNHNY, SVGAGI (reference sequence). The CDR3 sequence: CASNRSGRTYEQYF. The CDR3 nucleotides are TGTGCCAGCAATCGTAGCGGGAGAACTTACGAGCAGTACTTC.

The chain is built from TRBV11-2 and TRBJ2-7; 9 bases are a match to TRBD2. The germline V gene has CDR1 SGHAT and CDR2 FQNNGV. This CDR3 spans 13 amino acids. The trim removed 5 bases at V and 5 bases at J, leaving 4 bases unmatched. The CDR3 reads CASSSSGRNEQYF. The CDR3 DNA reads TGTGCCAGCAGCAGTAGCGGGAGAAACGAGCAGTACTTC.

The sample holds a few counts of this clone. This chain connects TRBV19 to TRBJ1-5; D possibly corresponds to TRBD1 (5 bases). CDR1 LNHDA and CDR2 SQIVND come from the germline V gene (reference sequence). The length of the CDR3 is 16 residues. The V end was cut by 3 bases, the J end by 4 bases, with 16 bases between. The CDR3 DNA reads TGTGCCAGTAGTATGGGGCAAGGGGCCTGGAATCAGCCCCAGCATTTT. This translates into CASSMGQGAWNQPQHF.

The chain uses TRBV7-2 and TRBJ1-3; D call uncertain. The CDR3 loop spans 15 amino acids. Germline-derived CDR1 and CDR2 are SGHTA and FQGNSA. Trimming removed 1 base from V and 0 bases from J, with 7 bases in between. The CDR3 DNA follows: TGTGCCAGCAGCTTAGAGGTTAGCTCTGGAAACACCATATATTTT. It is translated as CASSLEVSSGNTIYF.

V is TRBV4-1 and J is TRBJ2-7, with 8 bases identical to TRBD2. Germline V gives CDR1 MGHRA, CDR2 YSYEKL. The CDR3 runs 14 residues. J gave up 2 bases and V 3 bases, and 3 bases lay outside the gene matches. The CDR3 is CASSHSGEAYEQYF. CDR3 nucleotide sequence: TGCGCCAGCAGCCATAGCGGGGAAGCCTACGAGCAGTACTTC.

The rearrangement joins TRBV4-3 to TRBJ2-5; tentative D call: TRBD1 (6 bases). Germline CDR1 and CDR2: LGHNA and YSLEER. The CDR3 has 15 residues. V gave up 0 bases and J gave up 5 bases, with 13 bases separating them. Here the CDR3 reads CASSQDNTGSETQYF. Written as DNA, the CDR3 is TGCGCCAGCAGCCAAGATAATACAGGGAGTGAGACCCAGTACTTC.

The chain is built from TRBV6-1 and TRBJ1-5; D unresolved. Per the germline V gene, CDR1 is MNHNS and CDR2 is SASEGT. The CDR3 runs 11 residues. V was shortened by 6 bases and J by 2 bases, with 2 bases between the two germline ends. The CDR3 DNA reads as TGTGCCAGCAGGGGCAATCAGCCCCAGCATTTT. It specifies CASRGNQPQHF.

This chain uses TRBV18 with TRBJ2-2; no firm D call. Germline CDR1 and CDR2: KGHSH and LQKENI. The CDR3 is 13 residues long. The germline V and J ends were trimmed by 5 bases and 0 bases, with 4 bases remaining between them. For the CDR3, the DNA is TGTGCCAGCTCAACGCCGAACACCGGGGAGCTGTTTTTT. Residues: CASSTPNTGELFF.

The chain joins TRBV6-1 to TRBJ1-4, with D uncertain. The CDR3 sequence is 16 residues long. V was shortened by 1 base and J by 6 bases, with 15 bases between the two germline ends. Germline V lookup: CDR1 MNHNS, CDR2 SASEGT. CDR3 in amino acids: CASSEVGTAAYEKLFF. CDR3 nucleotide sequence: TGTGCCAGCAGTGAAGTTGGAACAGCAGCTTATGAAAAACTGTTTTTT.

The rearrangement joins TRBV9 to TRBJ2-3; tentative D call: TRBD2 (5 bases). This CDR3 spans 15 amino acids. Germline lookup yields CDR1 SGDLS and CDR2 YYNGEE. V was clipped by 4 bases and J by 4 bases, with 16 bases between them. The CDR3 here is CASSLDGLAADTQYF. The CDR3 DNA reads as TGTGCCAGCAGCCTCGACGGGCTAGCAGCAGATACGCAGTATTTT. The full variable domain, with the rest looked up from reference TRBV9 and TRBJ2-3, is DSGVTQTPKHLITATGQRVTLRCSPRSGDLSVYWYQQSLDQGLQFLIQYYNGEERAKGNILERFSAQQFPDLHSELNLSSLELGDSALYFCASSLDGLAADTQYFGPGTRLTVL.

CDR3 amino acids: CASSLAVGSDIQYF. As DNA, the CDR3 is TGTGCCAGCAGCTTAGCAGTCGGGAGTGACATTCAGTACTTC. The chain recombines TRBV7-2 with TRBJ2-4; D may be TRBD2 (6 bases). CDR3 size: 14 residues. V dropped 0 bases and J dropped 8 bases, with 11 bases sitting between them. Germline V lookup: CDR1 SGHTA, CDR2 FQGNSA.

The rearrangement links TRBV5-6 to TRBJ1-3; 7 nucleotides line up with TRBD1. The CDR3 length is 19 residues. The junction had 21 bases not matched to a gene; V was cut back by 7 bases and J by 2 bases. The V gene's germline CDR1 is SGHDT and CDR2 YYEEEE. In DNA, the CDR3 is TGTGCCAGCGCCCCATCACTCGGGGATGGACAGGACCCTGGAAACACCATATATTTT. Amino acid sequence: CASAPSLGDGQDPGNTIYF. The full variable domain, rest sourced from reference TRBV5-6 and TRBJ1-3, is DAGVTQSPTHLIKTRGQQVTLRCSPKSGHDTVSWYQQALGQGPQFIFQYYEEEERQRGNFPDRFSGHQFPNYSSELNVNALLLGDSALYLCASAPSLGDGQDPGNTIYFGEGSWLTVV.

This rearrangement joins TRBV27 to TRBJ2-1; 11 nucleotides align to TRBD2. This CDR3 contains 15 residues. Per the germline V gene, CDR1 is MNHEY and CDR2 is SMNVEV (reference sequence). The ends lost 4 bases at V and 9 bases at J; junction bases unmatched: 8. DNA of the CDR3: TGTGCCAGCAGTTATGTACTAGCGGGAGTAAGTGAGCAGTTCTTC. The encoded protein is CASSYVLAGVSEQFF.

This clone appeared once. This chain links TRBV27 with TRBJ2-2, with 10 positions matching TRBD1. V dropped 6 bases and J dropped 4; count of bases not matched to a gene: 2. Germline V lookup: CDR1 MNHEY, CDR2 SMNVEV (reference sequence). The CDR3 sequence is 14 residues long. The CDR3 nucleotides are TGTGCCAGCAGGGGACAGGGGCTCACCGGGGAGCTGTTTTTT. This gives the protein CASRGQGLTGELFF.

The V gene is TRBV2, the J gene TRBJ2-3, with a possible D match to TRBD2 (5 bases). Germline CDR1 and CDR2: SNHLY and FYNNEI. Trimming cost V 5 bases and J 1 base, with 16 bases left between them. CDR3 length: 16 residues. CDR3 residues: CASSPLAAGGTDTQYF. CDR3 sequence (DNA): TGTGCCAGCAGTCCTCTGGCGGCGGGTGGCACAGATACGCAGTATTTT. The full variable domain, in which reference TRBV2 and TRBJ2-3 provide the parts outside the CDR3, is EPEVTQTPSHQVTQMGQEVILRCVPISNHLYFYWYRQILGQKVEFLVSFYNNEISEKSEIFDDQFSVERPDGSNFTLKIRSTKLEDSAMYFCASSPLAAGGTDTQYFGPGTRLTVL.

The chain uses TRBV9 and TRBJ2-5; unclear D gene. Trimming shortened V by 0 bases and J by 4 bases, and 7 bases separated the two germline ends. The CDR3 sequence is 13 residues long. CDR1 is SGDLS and CDR2 is YYNGEE in the germline V gene. DNA for the CDR3: TGTGCCAGCAGCGTAGCTTTTACAGAGACCCAGTACTTC. Translating gives CASSVAFTETQYF. Combining the CDR3 with reference TRBV9 and TRBJ2-5 gives the whole variable domain DSGVTQTPKHLITATGQRVTLRCSPRSGDLSVYWYQQSLDQGLQFLIQYYNGEERAKGNILERFSAQQFPDLHSELNLSSLELGDSALYFCASSVAFTETQYFGPGTRLLVL.

The chain recombines TRBV5-1 with TRBJ2-3; TRBD1 agrees at 7 bases. V was clipped by 4 bases and J by 5 bases; unmatched bases: 7. The V gene's germline CDR1 is SGHRS and CDR2 YFSETQ. The length of the CDR3 is 14 residues. The CDR3 DNA follows: TGCGCCAGCAGCCTAAGGACAGGCCGAGATACGCAGTATTTT. Translating gives CASSLRTGRDTQYF.

This chain connects TRBV11-2 to TRBJ2-7; TRBD2 aligns across 9 bases. This CDR3 region has 17 residues. The J segment lost 6 bases and the V segment lost 4 bases, leaving 16 bases of the junction unmatched. Germline CDR1 and CDR2: SGHAT and FQNNGV. The CDR3 region has the DNA TGTGCCAGCAGCTCCGGAACCCATAGCGGGAGTTTGAGCGAGCAGTACTTC. Translation: CASSSGTHSGSLSEQYF.

This chain connects TRBV15 to TRBJ1-2; 8 bases align to TRBD1. This CDR3 region has 15 residues. Germline trimming cut 1 base from V and 3 bases from J; bases unmatched to any gene: 4. In germline, CDR1 is LNHNV, CDR2 YYDKDF (reference sequence). CDR3 nucleotide sequence: TGTGCCACCAGCAGAGGGGCGACAGGGGACTATGGCTACACCTTC. This gives the protein CATSRGATGDYGYTF.

In DNA form, the CDR3 reads TGCAGTGCTCCGGGGAGGGGGCAAGCTTTCTTT. This gives the protein CSAPGRGQAFF. The rearrangement uses TRBV20-1 and TRBJ1-1, with TRBD1 identical over 7 bases. The J segment lost 9 bases and the V segment lost 5 bases, leaving 6 bases of the junction unmatched. CDR1 is DFQATT, CDR2 SNEGSKA, per germline (reference sequence). The CDR3 extends over 11 amino acids.

The chain combines TRBV5-6 with TRBJ2-7; D gene unclear. The V end lost 0 bases, the J end lost 2 bases, and 9 bases lay between the germline ends. Germline CDR1 reads SGHDT; CDR2 reads YYEEEE. The CDR3 has 14 residues. The CDR3 reads CASSLGVLTYEQYF. The CDR3 coding sequence is TGTGCCAGCAGCTTGGGGGTTCTTACCTACGAGCAGTACTTC. Full variable domain (rest looked up from reference TRBV5-6 and TRBJ2-7): DAGVTQSPTHLIKTRGQQVTLRCSPKSGHDTVSWYQQALGQGPQFIFQYYEEEERQRGNFPDRFSGHQFPNYSSELNVNALLLGDSALYLCASSLGVLTYEQYFGPGTRLTVT.

CDR3: CSVEGDTDTQYF. CDR3 DNA: TGCAGCGTTGAAGGGGACACAGATACGCAGTATTTT. The rearrangement uses TRBV29-1 and TRBJ2-3; no clear D. The germline V gene has CDR1 SQVTM and CDR2 ANQGSEA. The CDR3 contains 12 residues. Trimming took off 1 base at V and 2 bases at J, with 4 bases between the two ends.

The V gene is TRBV30, the J gene TRBJ2-1; the D gene is possibly TRBD1 (6 bases). The CDR3 sequence is 13 residues long. V gave up 0 bases and J gave up 7 bases, with 10 bases separating them. Looked up from germline, CDR1 is GTSNPN and CDR2 is SVGIG (reference sequence). The CDR3 nucleotides read TGTGCCTGGAGTGTATACAGGGCGAATGAGCAGTTCTTC. This translates into CAWSVYRANEQFF.

The V gene is TRBV5-4, the J gene TRBJ1-1; D might be TRBD1 (5 bases). The V end was cut by 1 base, the J end by 3 bases, with 10 bases between. This CDR3 has 14 amino acids. Looked up from germline, CDR1 is SGHNT and CDR2 is YYREEE (reference sequence). Here the CDR3 reads CASSLMTEYTEAFF. As DNA, the CDR3 is TGTGCCAGCAGCTTGATGACAGAATACACTGAAGCTTTCTTT.

V gene TRBV19 combines with J gene TRBJ1-1; D is perhaps TRBD1 (6 bases). Germline V gene lookup returns CDR1 LNHDA and CDR2 SQIVND (reference sequence). The CDR3 covers 13 residues. Trimming shortened V by 7 bases and J by 3 bases, and 12 bases separated the two germline ends. CDR3 region: CASTRTEYTEAFF. The CDR3 DNA reads TGTGCCAGTACCCGGACAGAATACACTGAAGCTTTCTTT. Full variable domain (remainder filled in from reference TRBV19 and TRBJ1-1): DGGITQSPKYLFRKEGQNVTLSCEQNLNHDAMYWYRQDPGQGLRLIYYSQIVNDFQKGDIAEGYSVSREKKESFPLTVTSAQKNPTAFYLCASTRTEYTEAFFGQGTRLTVV.

This clone was detected only a few times. J is TRBJ1-3 and V is TRBV2; 9 bases fit TRBD1. The germline gives CDR1 SNHLY, CDR2 FYNNEI. CDR3 length: 14 residues. Unmatched junction bases numbered 5, after V lost 10 bases and J lost 1 base. CDR3 nucleotides: TGTGCCATGGACAGGGGAAATTCTGGAAACACCATATATTTT. Translated: CAMDRGNSGNTIYF.